This T cell receptor (beta chain) was documented in a study of blood T cell repertoires in COVID-19. Study-level background: Both acute and convalescent COVID-19 samples were obtained from the United States, Italy and Spain.

V dropped 4 bases and J dropped 12 bases, with 19 bases sitting between them. This CDR3 is built from 14 residues. Germline V gives CDR1 SGHTA, CDR2 FQGTGA. In the study's own analysis: Amplification from reference gene primers served as the basis for estimated nucleated cell counts. Here immunoSEQ multiplex PCR was the method, and the copy in TCRdb shows in-frame clones only, minus some. That table gives V, J and clone size, and the DNA gave D and trimming. The table has approximately 63,000 clones, about 88% seen once. The sequence was collected from a man at least 80 years old in a cohort sampled during active COVID-19. The sample was peripheral blood. This chain links TRBV7-3 with TRBJ2-1; tentative D call: TRBD2 (5 bases). CDR3 DNA sequence: TGTGCCAGCAGCTCGCCCAGCCGGGGTACGCGGCAGTTCTTC. This translates into CASSSPSRGTRQFF. Drawing the rest from reference TRBV7-3 and TRBJ2-1, the complete variable domain is GAGVSQTPSNKVTEKGKYVELRCDPISGHTALYWYRQSLGQGPEFLIYFQGTGAADDSGLPNDRFFAVRPEGSVSTLKIQRTERGDSAVYLCASSSPSRGTRQFFGPGTRLTVL.